Each of the 18 T cell receptor beta chains below was sequenced from the same sample in a study of shared clonotypes between healthy human individuals. It was CD45RO-negative cells, positively selected for CCR7, that made up naive CD8 cells, with terminally differentiated effector memory CD45RA+ cells excluded. Sequenced by immunoSEQ multiplex PCR; TCRdb stores in-frame clones only, minus some. The table has about 2 million clones, over 85% seen once. Sequences were obtained from naive CD8+ T cells sorted from blood. Source of these receptors: a man aged 18-30 years in good health.

The genes are TRBV6-1 and TRBJ1-1; D perhaps matches TRBD1 (6 bases). The CDR3 is 15 residues long. V gave up 1 base and J gave up 5 bases, with 14 bases separating them. The germline V gene has CDR1 MNHNS and CDR2 SASEGT. CDR3 in amino acids: CASSEDGGLGTEAFF. Here the CDR3 DNA reads TGTGCCAGCAGTGAAGATGGGGGGCTTGGGACTGAAGCTTTCTTT.

The CDR3 here is CASSSDGLTGGLFF. The CDR3 DNA reads TGTGCCAGCAGTTCGGACGGACTTACGGGGGGACTGTTTTTT. The V and J genes are TRBV27 and TRBJ1-4, with D perhaps TRBD1 (5 bases). Germline V CDR1 and CDR2: MNHEY, SMNVEV (reference sequence). The CDR3 loop spans 14 amino acids. The V gene lost 4 bases and the J gene lost 13 bases, with 19 bases spanning the gap.

This clone was detected only once. The DNA for the CDR3 is TGTGCCTGGAGTATTTGGGGACCTAATGGCTACACCTTC. Its translation: CAWSIWGPNGYTF. The chain couples TRBV30 to TRBJ1-2, with D perhaps TRBD1 (5 bases). Between the trimmed V and J ends, which lost 2 bases and 6 bases, there was a span of 13 bases. Germline V gene data show CDR1 as GTSNPN and CDR2 as SVGIG (reference sequence). This CDR3 spans 13 amino acids.

The chain couples TRBV11-2 to TRBJ2-2, with 10 nucleotides matching TRBD1. Germline assignment: CDR1 SGHAT and CDR2 FQNNGV. With V trimmed by 4 bases and J by 6 bases, 8 bases remained unmatched. The CDR3 contains 16 residues. CDR3 DNA sequence: TGTGCCAGCAGCTCCGCCGGGACAGGGGTTCCCGGGGAGCTGTTTTTT. It encodes CASSSAGTGVPGELFF.

The gene calls are TRBV4-1 and TRBJ1-1, with D possibly TRBD1 on 5 matching bases. Germline V gene data show CDR1 as MGHRA and CDR2 as YSYEKL. The CDR3 has 15 amino acids. V lost 0 bases and J lost 4, with 12 bases in between. The CDR3 spells CASSQDPGLVTEAFF. CDR3 DNA: TGCGCCAGCAGCCAAGATCCAGGGTTGGTCACTGAAGCTTTCTTT.

The chain uses TRBV7-2 and TRBJ2-7; D gene unclear. Deletions cut 0 bases from V and 2 bases from J, with 11 bases between. From germline, CDR1 is SGHTA and CDR2 FQGNSA. This CDR3 is 15 amino acids long. The CDR3 nucleotides are TGTGCCAGCAGCTTAGCTCGGGCGCGCCCCTACGAGCAGTACTTC. This gives the protein CASSLARARPYEQYF.

The J gene is TRBJ1-2, the V gene TRBV6-6, with D perhaps TRBD1 (5 bases). The CDR3 totals 14 residues. V lost 5 bases and J 1 base, leaving 11 bases between the germline ends. Germline V gene sequence: CDR1 MNHNY, CDR2 SVGAGI (reference sequence). The CDR3 nucleotides are TGTGCCAGCAGTCAGACAGACATTAACTATGGCTACACCTTC. Translating gives CASSQTDINYGYTF.

For this clone: The same CDR3 also results from other DNA sequences found in this sample. V and J are TRBV13 and TRBJ1-1; possible D gene TRBD1, 5 bases. With 3 bases removed from V and 4 bases from J, the gap between germline ends came to 9 bases. This CDR3 is built from 13 residues. Germline values: CDR1 PRHDT, CDR2 FYEKMQ (reference sequence). DNA for the CDR3: TGTGCCAGCAGCTTGCAGGGAGGCACTGAAGCTTTCTTT. This sequence encodes CASSLQGGTEAFF.

J is TRBJ1-2 and V is TRBV4-1, with D unresolved. The germline V gene encodes CDR1 MGHRA and CDR2 YSYEKL. The CDR3 runs to 15 residues. The ends were cut back, 0 bases at V and 2 bases at J, with 10 bases in the middle. The CDR3 loop reads CASSQDPGLNYGYTF. In nucleotides, the CDR3 is TGCGCCAGCAGCCAAGATCCCGGGCTAAACTATGGCTACACCTTC.

This clone was recorded only once. This rearrangement joins TRBV28 to TRBJ1-4; D is perhaps TRBD1 (5 bases). The germline V and J ends were trimmed by 8 bases and 5 bases, with 27 bases remaining between them. In germline, CDR1 is MDHEN, CDR2 SYDVKM. The CDR3 runs to 18 residues. The CDR3 DNA reads TGTGCCAGCGGGACCGCATCGGGTCTCGTTTCGGCGAATGAAAAACTGTTTTTT. Protein product: CASGTASGLVSANEKLFF. The entire variable domain, with the rest obtained from reference TRBV28 and TRBJ1-4, is as follows: DVKVTQSSRYLVKRTGEKVFLECVQDMDHENMFWYRQDPGLGLRLIYFSYDVKMKEKGDIPEGYSVSREKKERFSLILESASTNQTSMYLCASGTASGLVSANEKLFFGSGTQLSVL.

This rearrangement joins TRBV19 to TRBJ2-7; 7 bases agree with TRBD2. Germline lookup yields CDR1 LNHDA and CDR2 SQIVND (reference sequence). Trimming at V came to 7 bases and at J to 5 bases, leaving 14 bases not matched to a gene. This CDR3 has 15 residues. CDR3: CASNSAVGGEDEQYF. The CDR3 DNA sequence: TGTGCCAGTAATTCGGCAGTGGGAGGGGAAGACGAGCAGTACTTC.

The V call is TRBV27, the J call TRBJ1-6; a weak D match, TRBD1 (5 bases). The length of the CDR3 is 14 residues. Trimming took off 8 bases at V and 7 bases at J, with 15 bases between the two ends. CDR1 is MNHEY and CDR2 is SMNVEV in the germline V gene (reference sequence). The CDR3 loop is CASGFGGGNSPLHF. The CDR3 DNA follows: TGTGCCAGCGGCTTCGGGGGGGGAAATTCACCCCTCCACTTT.

This clone has only one observation. V and J are TRBV6-5 and TRBJ1-1; weak D call: TRBD1 (5 bases). The CDR3 has 16 amino acids. Germline CDR1 reads MNHEY; CDR2 reads SVGAGI. The V end lost 1 base, the J end lost 7 bases, and 19 bases lay between the germline ends. In DNA, the CDR3 is TGTGCCAGCAGTTACTACTCTAAAGCCCTGGGACGTGAAGCTTTCTTT. It translates to CASSYYSKALGREAFF.

As regards this clone: Other DNA sequences in the sample encode the same CDR3. The chain carries TRBV27 and TRBJ1-1, with D tentatively TRBD1 (6 bases). Deletions cut 1 base from V and 3 bases from J, with 9 bases between. The CDR3 has 14 amino acids. Germline V lookup: CDR1 MNHEY, CDR2 SMNVEV (reference sequence). In DNA, the CDR3 is TGTGCCAGCAGTTTATTGGGGGGGCACACTGAAGCTTTCTTT. Its translation is CASSLLGGHTEAFF.

About this clone: Other DNA sequences in the same sample also yield this CDR3. The rearrangement joins TRBV27 to TRBJ2-7; tentative D call: TRBD1 (6 bases). Trimming pared 3 bases from V and 1 base from J, leaving 10 bases between. This CDR3 is 14 amino acids long. Germline V lookup: CDR1 MNHEY, CDR2 SMNVEV (reference sequence). The CDR3 DNA follows: TGTGCCAGCAGTTTGGGGGCCTCTTCCTACGAGCAGTACTTC. It encodes CASSLGASSYEQYF.

This rearrangement joins TRBV2 to TRBJ1-5, with TRBD1 as a possible D gene (5 bases). The CDR3 runs to 17 residues. Trimming took off 5 bases at V and 0 bases at J, with 17 bases between the two ends. The germline gives CDR1 SNHLY, CDR2 FYNNEI. The CDR3 loop is CASSLQAFRASNQPQHF. For the CDR3, the DNA is TGTGCCAGCAGTTTACAGGCTTTTCGAGCTAGCAATCAGCCCCAGCATTTT.

V usage is TRBV27 and J usage is TRBJ1-2; 9 nucleotides align to TRBD1. This CDR3 has 15 amino acids. The germline CDR1 and CDR2 sequences are MNHEY and SMNVEV (reference sequence). Trimming took 3 bases from V and 5 from J; bases not matched to a gene: 7. The CDR3 spells CASSFSRDREYGYTF. The CDR3 nucleotides read TGTGCCAGCAGTTTCAGCCGGGACAGGGAGTATGGCTACACCTTC.

The chain joins TRBV30 to TRBJ1-6; the D is unclear. V was cut by 0 bases and J by 9 bases, with 18 bases left in between. In germline, CDR1 is GTSNPN, CDR2 SVGIG (reference sequence). The CDR3 consists of 16 residues. The CDR3 sequence is CAWSVDKALLGSPLHF. Here the CDR3 DNA reads TGTGCCTGGAGTGTTGACAAAGCCCTCCTCGGTTCACCCCTCCACTTT.